This T cell receptor (beta chain) originates from a study of cytomegalovirus exposure and HLA in healthy donors. Unmatched junction bases numbered 6, after V lost 4 bases and J lost 4 bases. The CDR3 consists of 14 residues. Germline-derived CDR1 and CDR2 are SGHRS and YFSETQ. The PCR was carried out with 60 Vbeta primers and 13 Jbeta primers. This table comes from immunoSEQ multiplex PCR, and its TCRdb copy is limited to in-frame clones, with some not included. Its clone listing holds 150,000 to 200,000 clones. Sequencing was carried out using PBMCs. The sequence was collected from a woman in her late teens or twenties in good health and CMV-seropositive. The J gene is TRBJ1-1, the V gene TRBV5-1, with 8 bases lining up with TRBD1. The CDR3 DNA reads as TGCGCCAGCAGCCTTTCCGGGACAGGCACTGAAGCTTTCTTT. Translation gives CASSLSGTGTEAFF.